What follows are 10 T cell receptor beta chains derived from one specimen sequenced in a study of blood T cell repertoires in COVID-19. TCRdb's copy holds only in-frame clones and misses some; the assay was immunoSEQ multiplex PCR. The sample holds about 230,000 clones, about four fifths seen once. The sequencing input was peripheral blood. All receptors come from a woman aged 80 or older with COVID-19, enrolled during active disease.

The chain couples TRBV5-1 to TRBJ1-5; a possible D gene is TRBD1 (6 bases). Germline assignment: CDR1 SGHRS and CDR2 YFSETQ. The germline V and J ends were trimmed by 0 bases and 6 bases, with 13 bases remaining between them. There are 15 residues in the CDR3. The CDR3 DNA follows: TGCGCCAGCAGCTTGGGGGGGCAAGTTCTTCAGCCCCAGCATTTT. Its protein product is CASSLGGQVLQPQHF.

This clone was found once. The rearrangement joins TRBV5-1 to TRBJ1-3; 7 nucleotides agree with TRBD1. CDR3 size: 14 residues. Germline V gene sequence: CDR1 SGHRS, CDR2 YFSETQ. Unmatched junction bases numbered 8, after V lost 5 bases and J lost 6 bases. This CDR3 is CASRPGTELNTIYF. For the CDR3, the DNA is TGCGCCAGCAGGCCCGGGACAGAGCTAAACACCATATATTTT. The full variable domain, in which reference TRBV5-1 and TRBJ1-3 provide the parts outside the CDR3, is KAGVTQTPRYLIKTRGQQVTLSCSPISGHRSVSWYQQTPGQGLQFLFEYFSETQRNKGNFPGRFSGRQFSNSRSEMNVSTLELGDSALYLCASRPGTELNTIYFGEGSWLTVV.

The chain recombines TRBV4-1 with TRBJ1-3; D remains unclear. The CDR3 runs 16 residues. Germline CDR1 MGHRA, CDR2 YSYEKL. The V end lost 1 base, the J end lost 2 bases, and 12 bases lay between the germline ends. CDR3: CASSQAISSAGNTIYF. DNA of the CDR3: TGCGCCAGCAGCCAAGCCATTTCATCGGCTGGAAACACCATATATTTT.

This clone was seen just once. The chain couples TRBV11-1 to TRBJ2-1; 7 bases are shared with TRBD2. The ends lost 1 base at V and 6 bases at J; junction bases unmatched: 9. From germline, CDR1 is SGHAT and CDR2 FQDESV (reference sequence). The CDR3 consists of 16 residues. As DNA, the CDR3 is TGTGCCAGCAGCTTAGTAGGCGGGAGCAAGGGCAATGAGCAGTTCTTC. This encodes CASSLVGGSKGNEQFF.

The CDR3 reads CASLLNTEAFF. In DNA form, the CDR3 reads TGTGCCAGCTTATTGAACACTGAAGCTTTCTTT. This sequence joins TRBV6-5 and TRBJ1-1; D is unclear. This CDR3 has 11 amino acids. Germline values: CDR1 MNHEY, CDR2 SVGAGI. Trimming removed 8 bases at V and 0 bases at J, with 4 bases between.

In its sample, this clone was seen a few times. The chain couples TRBV18 to TRBJ2-5, with 7 bases matching TRBD2. The J segment lost 2 bases and the V segment lost 1 base, leaving 1 base of the junction unmatched. Germline V gene data show CDR1 as KGHSH and CDR2 as LQKENI. This CDR3 comprises 14 residues. CDR3 residues: CASSPQAGQETQYF. For the CDR3, the DNA is TGTGCCAGCTCACCACAAGCGGGGCAAGAGACCCAGTACTTC.

The chain has TRBV29-1 and TRBJ2-5; 9 bases fit TRBD2. Germline V gene sequence: CDR1 SQVTM, CDR2 ANQGSEA. The CDR3 contains 13 residues. V was pared by 4 bases and J by 5 bases, with 5 bases of the junction left unmatched. The CDR3 spells CSVAIAGDETQYF. For the CDR3, the DNA is TGCAGCGTTGCAATAGCGGGGGACGAGACCCAGTACTTC.

V and J are TRBV7-8 and TRBJ2-1; TRBD1 matches at 9 bases. The germline V gene encodes CDR1 SGHVS and CDR2 FQNEAQ. J gave up 7 bases and V 6 bases, and 1 base lay outside the gene matches. CDR3 length: 12 amino acids. The DNA for the CDR3 is TGTGCCAGCAGGGGACAGGGTAATGAGCAGTTCTTC. Its translation: CASRGQGNEQFF.

The V and J genes are TRBV6-2 or TRBV6-3 and TRBJ2-5, with 11 nucleotides matching TRBD2. Germline CDR1 and CDR2: MNHEY and SVGEGT. The CDR3 is 15 amino acids. J gave up 4 bases and V 2 bases, and 3 bases lay outside the gene matches. The CDR3 protein is CASSYDSGRGETQYF. In nucleotides, the CDR3 is TGTGCCAGCAGTTACGATAGCGGGAGGGGAGAGACCCAGTACTTC.

The rearrangement joins TRBV28 to TRBJ1-4; D is ambiguous. This CDR3 is built from 12 residues. The germline gives CDR1 MDHEN, CDR2 SYDVKM. V lost 5 bases to trimming and J lost 8 bases, with 9 bases between them. Here the CDR3 reads CASSRPGEKLFF. The CDR3 region has the DNA TGTGCCAGCAGTAGACCGGGAGAAAAACTGTTTTTT.